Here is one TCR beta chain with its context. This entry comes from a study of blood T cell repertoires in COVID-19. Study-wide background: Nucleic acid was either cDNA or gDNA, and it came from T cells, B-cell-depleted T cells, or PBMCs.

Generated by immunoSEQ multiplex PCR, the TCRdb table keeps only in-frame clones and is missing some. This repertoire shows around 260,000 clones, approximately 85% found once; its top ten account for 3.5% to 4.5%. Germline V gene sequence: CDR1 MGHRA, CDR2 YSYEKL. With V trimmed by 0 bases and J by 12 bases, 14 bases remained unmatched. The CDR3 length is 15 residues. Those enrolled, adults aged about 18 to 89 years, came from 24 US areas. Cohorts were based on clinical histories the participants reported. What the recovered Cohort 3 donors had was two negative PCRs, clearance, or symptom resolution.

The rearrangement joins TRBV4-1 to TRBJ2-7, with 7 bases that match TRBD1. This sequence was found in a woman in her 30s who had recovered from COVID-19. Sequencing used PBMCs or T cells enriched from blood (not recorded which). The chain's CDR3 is CASSQDVIGTVKMYF. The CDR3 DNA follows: TGCGCCAGCAGCCAAGACGTTATCGGGACAGTAAAAATGTACTTC.